A single sample is the source of the 2 T cell receptor beta chains below, sequenced in a study of shared clonotypes between healthy human individuals. Generated by immunoSEQ multiplex PCR, the TCRdb table keeps only in-frame clones and is missing some. The sample shows 2 million to 2.5 million clones, 85% to 95% of them seen only once. Sequencing was performed on naive CD4+ T cells from PBMCs. Subset described: CD45RA+ positively selected. These receptors all come from a man aged 18-30 years in good health. Some clones in this sample may be carry-over from other donors' samples.

CDR3 residues: CASSLGWDGYTF. Written as DNA, the CDR3 is TGTGCCAGCAGTTTGGGTTGGGATGGCTACACCTTC. The rearrangement links TRBV28 to TRBJ1-2; no definite D call. V was clipped by 3 bases and J by 6 bases, with 8 bases between them. In germline, CDR1 is MDHEN, CDR2 SYDVKM. The CDR3 length is 12 residues.

This clone has just a few counts. V gene TRBV19 combines with J gene TRBJ1-1, with D possibly TRBD1 on 5 matching bases. V was trimmed by 3 bases and J by 11 bases, leaving 13 bases between them. CDR1 and CDR2 (germline): LNHDA, SQIVND (reference sequence). CDR3 size: 12 residues. The CDR3, as DNA: TGTGCCAGTAGTATGGAGGGGCCCGAGGCTTTCTTT. It is translated as CASSMEGPEAFF.